Shown below are 10 T cell receptor beta chains from a single sample sequenced in a study of blood T cell repertoires in COVID-19. Produced via immunoSEQ multiplex PCR; TCRdb's table is partial and in-frame only. The sample has 150,000 to 200,000 clones; 87% are singletons. Sequences were obtained from PBMCs or T cells enriched from blood (not recorded which). Receptor source: a human donor with acute COVID-19. The donor label of this sample is uncertain.

The chain links TRBV19 to TRBJ2-2, with TRBD1 as a possible D gene (5 bases). The V gene's germline CDR1 is LNHDA and CDR2 SQIVND (reference sequence). V was shortened by 9 bases and J by 10 bases, with 9 bases between the two germline ends. The CDR3 covers 10 residues. The CDR3 protein is CASQDKELFF. The CDR3 DNA sequence: TGTGCCAGCCAGGACAAGGAGCTGTTTTTT.

V gene TRBV5-1 combines with J gene TRBJ2-5; 9 bases are shared with TRBD2. The CDR3 consists of 14 residues. CDR1 and CDR2 from the germline V gene are SGHRS and YFSETQ. Trimming took 3 bases from V and 2 from J; bases not matched to a gene: 2. The CDR3 loop is CASSSSGAQETQYF. CDR3 nucleotides: TGCGCCAGCAGCTCTAGCGGGGCACAAGAGACCCAGTACTTC.

The chain uses TRBV7-9 and TRBJ1-5, with 8 bases fitting TRBD1. V gave up 4 bases and J gave up 7 bases; unmatched junction bases: 6. Germline V lookup: CDR1 SEHNR, CDR2 FQNEAQ (reference sequence). This CDR3 has 14 amino acids. This CDR3 reads CASSSTGDNQPQHF. The CDR3 DNA follows: TGTGCCAGCAGCTCGACAGGGGATAACCAGCCCCAGCATTTT.

The CDR3 loop reads CAWDPGLVGANVLTF. The CDR3 DNA follows: TGTGCCTGGGACCCGGGACTAGTAGGGGCCAACGTCCTGACTTTC. The rearrangement uses TRBV30 and TRBJ2-6, with TRBD2 matching 8 bases. Germline V gene data show CDR1 as GTSNPN and CDR2 as SVGIG (reference sequence). The CDR3 totals 15 residues. V lost 5 bases to trimming and J lost 4 bases; unmatched junction nucleotides: 7.

The genes are TRBV7-2 and TRBJ2-2; D might be TRBD2 (7 bases). V gave up 2 bases and J gave up 6 bases, with 10 bases separating them. The CDR3 consists of 14 residues. The germline gives CDR1 SGHTA, CDR2 FQGNSA. CDR3 in amino acids: CASSLPGGPGELFF. The CDR3 nucleotides are TGTGCCAGCAGCTTACCGGGGGGCCCCGGGGAGCTGTTTTTT.

The chain combines TRBV2 with TRBJ2-3, with 7 bases matching TRBD1. Trimming removed 7 bases from V and 7 bases from J; junction bases left unmatched: 5. Germline CDR1 reads SNHLY; CDR2 reads FYNNEI. The CDR3 totals 12 residues. The CDR3 sequence is CASTTQGYTQYF. The CDR3 DNA reads as TGTGCCAGCACAACACAGGGGTATACGCAGTATTTT.

V is TRBV5-1 and J is TRBJ2-7, with 8 bases lining up with TRBD1. The CDR3 contains 15 residues. The J segment lost 5 bases and the V segment lost 1 base, leaving 8 bases of the junction unmatched. Germline V gene lookup returns CDR1 SGHRS and CDR2 YFSETQ. CDR3 amino acids: CASSLKGQGIDEQYF. For the CDR3, the DNA is TGCGCCAGCAGCTTGAAAGGACAGGGCATCGACGAGCAGTACTTC.

This chain uses TRBV21-1 with TRBJ2-2; TRBD1, the table's D call, was not compared with the DNA. TRBV21-1 is assigned pseudogene status. This CDR3 comprises 18 residues. The CDR3 DNA is TGTGCCAGCAGCAAATCTGGAAGCCGACAGGGGGCCGGCGGGGAGCTGTTTTTT. Translated: CASSKSGSRQGAGGELFF.

The V call is TRBV11-1, the J call TRBJ1-2, with 9 bases matching TRBD1. The CDR3 contains 15 residues. J gave up 1 base and V 5 bases, and 5 bases lay outside the gene matches. From germline, CDR1 is SGHAT and CDR2 FQDESV (reference sequence). The CDR3 spells CASSSTGGNNYGYTF. DNA for the CDR3: TGTGCCAGCAGCAGTACAGGGGGCAATAACTATGGCTACACCTTC. The variable domain in full, with the rest retrieved from reference TRBV11-1 and TRBJ1-2, is EAEVAQSPRYKITEKSQAVAFWCDPISGHATLYWYRQILGQGPELLVQFQDESVVDDSQLPKDRFSAERLKGVDSTLKIQPAELGDSAMYLCASSSTGGNNYGYTFGSGTRLTVV.

The chain combines TRBV10-3 with TRBJ2-3; 10 positions agree with TRBD1. V lost 7 bases, J lost 4 bases, and 8 bases stayed unmatched. The CDR3 loop spans 15 amino acids. The germline V gene has CDR1 ENHRY and CDR2 SYGVKD. The CDR3 sequence: CAINWDRGSSDTQYF. CDR3 in DNA: TGTGCCATCAACTGGGACAGGGGAAGTTCAGATACGCAGTATTTT.